This passage covers 10 T cell receptor beta chains from one sample sequenced in a study of shared clonotypes between healthy human individuals. Clones were sequenced by immunoSEQ multiplex PCR, and TCRdb holds only the in-frame ones, with some missing. The data show fewer than 1.4 million clones, around 82% seen once. Input material: memory CD4+ T cells from PBMCs. Specified subset: CD45RA-negative fraction. These receptors all stem from a man aged 18-30 years in good health. Some clones in this sample may be carry-over from other donors' samples.

The chain is built from TRBV14 and TRBJ2-7; 11 bases align to TRBD2. Germline V lookup: CDR1 SGHDN, CDR2 FVKESK. The trim removed 4 bases at V and 7 bases at J, leaving 3 bases unmatched. CDR3 size: 13 residues. CDR3 loop: CASSPRLAGEQYF. CDR3 bases: TGTGCCAGCAGCCCTCGACTAGCGGGAGAGCAGTACTTC. The full variable domain, completed using reference TRBV14 and TRBJ2-7, is EAGVTQFPSHSVIEKGQTVTLRCDPISGHDNLYWYRRVMGKEIKFLLHFVKESKQDESGMPNNRFLAERTGGTYSTLKVQPAELEDSGVYFCASSPRLAGEQYFGPGTRLTVT.

As concerns this clone: Additional DNA sequences in this sample encode the identical CDR3. The rearrangement links TRBV7-9 to TRBJ2-5; D ambiguous. The germline V gene encodes CDR1 SEHNR and CDR2 FQNEAQ (reference sequence). Trimming took off 1 base at V and 4 bases at J, with 4 bases between the two ends. CDR3 length: 12 residues. The CDR3 coding sequence is TGTGCCAGCAGCTTAGTCGGAGAGACCCAGTACTTC. This translates into CASSLVGETQYF.

The rearrangement joins TRBV5-4 to TRBJ1-4; possibly TRBD1 for D (5 bases). The V gene's germline CDR1 is SGHNT and CDR2 YYREEE (reference sequence). V lost 5 bases and J lost 8, with 16 bases in between. The CDR3 covers 14 residues. CDR3 region: CASSSGTRGEKLFF. In nucleotides, the CDR3 is TGTGCCAGCAGTTCCGGGACCCGAGGGGAAAAACTGTTTTTT.

The V gene is TRBV6-5, the J gene TRBJ2-2; D remains ambiguous. CDR1 MNHEY and CDR2 SVGAGI come from the germline V gene. The CDR3 loop spans 12 amino acids. The V end lost 0 bases, the J end lost 6 bases, and 2 bases lay between the germline ends. Written as DNA, the CDR3 is TGTGCCAGCAGTTACTCACCCGGGGAGCTGTTTTTT. This encodes CASSYSPGELFF.

J is TRBJ1-1 and V is TRBV7-9; D not certain. Germline loops: CDR1 SEHNR, CDR2 FQNEAQ (reference sequence). V was cut by 4 bases and J by 1 base, with 7 bases left in between. The CDR3 loop spans 13 amino acids. CDR3 in DNA: TGTGCCAGCAGCTCACAGACGAACACTGAAGCTTTCTTT. Its protein product is CASSSQTNTEAFF.

The rearrangement joins TRBV6-1 to TRBJ1-3; D is ambiguous. The CDR3 is 15 residues long. Germline CDR1 is MNHNS and CDR2 is SASEGT. Trimming took 7 bases from V and 0 from J, leaving 13 bases between them. As DNA, the CDR3 is TGTGCCAGCAATCTCGGACGACGCTCTGGAAACACCATATATTTT. Its protein is CASNLGRRSGNTIYF.

The rearrangement joins TRBV10-1 to TRBJ2-2, with D uncertain. Germline CDR1 and CDR2: WNHNN and SYGVQD (reference sequence). This CDR3 has 13 amino acids. Deletions cut 7 bases from V and 5 bases from J, with 11 bases between. The DNA for the CDR3 is TGCGCCAGCATAGGGAAAGGGACCGGGGAGCTGTTTTTT. It codes for CASIGKGTGELFF.

CDR3 loop: CAISGTQGGDQPQHF. CDR3 coding DNA: TGTGCCATCAGTGGGACACAGGGAGGGGATCAGCCCCAGCATTTT. The chain has TRBV10-3 and TRBJ1-5, with D perhaps matching TRBD1 (6 bases). This CDR3 is built from 15 residues. Germline values: CDR1 ENHRY, CDR2 SYGVKD. The V gene lost 4 bases and the J gene lost 5 bases, with 15 bases spanning the gap.

Worth noting for this clone: This is likely an artifact of a read error, given a far larger clone one base away. This sequence joins TRBV7-3 and TRBJ2-2, with D perhaps TRBD2 (6 bases). The CDR3 totals 15 residues. Germline V gene data show CDR1 as SGHTA and CDR2 as FQGTGA. Trimming shortened V by 2 bases and J by 0 bases, and 7 bases separated the two germline ends. In DNA form, the CDR3 reads TGTGCCAGCAGCTTACGGGGGTCGAACACCGGGGAGCTGTTTTTT. Translated, it gives CASSLRGSNTGELFF. Supplemented by reference TRBV7-3 and TRBJ2-2, the full variable domain reads GAGVSQTPSNKVTEKGKYVELRCDPISGHTALYWYRQSLGQGPEFLIYFQGTGAADDSGLPNDRFFAVRPEGSVSTLKIQRTERGDSAVYLCASSLRGSNTGELFFGEGSRLTVL.

This clone was counted between two and nine times. This chain connects TRBV14 to TRBJ2-7, with 7 bases lining up with TRBD2. The CDR3 totals 15 residues. CDR1 is SGHDN and CDR2 is FVKESK in the germline V gene. With V trimmed by 4 bases and J by 3 bases, 9 bases remained unmatched. CDR3 region: CASSPLAGTNYEQYF. In nucleotides, the CDR3 is TGTGCCAGCAGCCCTCTTGCCGGGACTAACTACGAGCAGTACTTC.